This T cell receptor beta chain was captured by sequencing in a study of blood T cells in healthy people across ages. A second PCR, run for about 7 to 11 cycles, used a sample-barcoded 5' primer plus a J-beta primer mix. All cDNA molecules were each tagged by a template-switch adaptor with 12 random nucleotides. TCRdb re-derived calls from the 5' RACE reads in MiXCR, one entry per CDR3 protein. The top ten clones hold 23% of a sample with some 1,800,000 distinct CDR3 sequences, approximately 40% of them seen once. V lost 7 bases to trimming and J lost 0 bases, with 16 bases between them. The CDR3 loop spans 15 amino acids. The V gene's germline CDR1 is SQVTM and CDR2 ANQGSEA. The authors isolated at least 6 million PBMCs per sample.

The sample taken for sequencing was blood. The chain carries TRBV29-1 and TRBJ2-1; maybe TRBD2 (7 bases). The receptor's source is a human donor in good health. CDR3 nucleotides: TGCAGCGGTGAGGGGGGGGACGACTCCTACAATGAGCAGTTCTTC. It codes for CSGEGGDDSYNEQFF.